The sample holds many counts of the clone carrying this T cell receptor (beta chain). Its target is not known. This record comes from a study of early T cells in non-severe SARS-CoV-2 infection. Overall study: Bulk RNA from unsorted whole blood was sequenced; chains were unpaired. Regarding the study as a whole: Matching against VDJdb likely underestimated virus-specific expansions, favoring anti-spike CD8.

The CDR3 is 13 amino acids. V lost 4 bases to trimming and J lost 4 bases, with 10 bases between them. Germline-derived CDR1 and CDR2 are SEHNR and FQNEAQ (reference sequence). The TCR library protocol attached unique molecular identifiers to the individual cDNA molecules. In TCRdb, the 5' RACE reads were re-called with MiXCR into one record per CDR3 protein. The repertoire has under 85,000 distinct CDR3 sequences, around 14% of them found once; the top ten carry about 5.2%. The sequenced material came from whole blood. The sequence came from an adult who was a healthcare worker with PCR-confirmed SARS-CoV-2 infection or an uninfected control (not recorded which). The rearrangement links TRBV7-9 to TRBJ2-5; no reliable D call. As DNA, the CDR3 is TGTGCCAGCAGCTCCCGGTTTAGAGAGACCCAGTACTTC. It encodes CASSSRFRETQYF.